The clone carrying this T cell receptor (beta chain) occurred a few times. Antigen specificity is unknown. A read error may produce the germline difference seen at one junction end. The record originates from a study of cytomegalovirus exposure and HLA in healthy donors. A multiplex PCR was run with 60 Vbeta primers and 13 Jbeta primers. Only in-frame clones appear in the TCRdb table, and some are missing; sequencing was by immunoSEQ multiplex PCR. The data contain 90,000 to 120,000 clones, around a tenth of them seen just once; the ten biggest clones take up about 5%. CDR1 is SNHLY, CDR2 FYNNEI, per germline. CDR3 size: 17 residues. Study-level results: Analysis performed later found more than 15,000 TCR beta sequences associated with HLA alleles at 0.05 false discovery rate. TRBV6-2, TRBV6-3 and some other V segments were unresolvable in 87-base-pair reads. There was a cluster of highly shared sequence variants that was likely a sequencing artifact.

The chain has TRBV2 and TRBJ2-6; possible D gene TRBD1, 5 bases. Sequencing was carried out using PBMCs. The clonotype originates from a man in his forties in good health and CMV-seropositive. CDR3 amino acids: CASREGQGRPGANVLTF. The CDR3 DNA reads TGTGCCAGCAGGGAAGGCCAGGGCAGGCCTGGGGCCAACGTCCTGACTTTC. Full variable domain (outside the CDR3, taken from reference TRBV2 and TRBJ2-6): EPEVTQTPSHQVTQMGQEVILRCVPISNHLYFYWYRQILGQKVEFLVSFYNNEISEKSEIFDDQFSVERPDGSNFTLKIRSTKLEDSAMYFCASREGQGRPGANVLTFGAGSRLTVL.